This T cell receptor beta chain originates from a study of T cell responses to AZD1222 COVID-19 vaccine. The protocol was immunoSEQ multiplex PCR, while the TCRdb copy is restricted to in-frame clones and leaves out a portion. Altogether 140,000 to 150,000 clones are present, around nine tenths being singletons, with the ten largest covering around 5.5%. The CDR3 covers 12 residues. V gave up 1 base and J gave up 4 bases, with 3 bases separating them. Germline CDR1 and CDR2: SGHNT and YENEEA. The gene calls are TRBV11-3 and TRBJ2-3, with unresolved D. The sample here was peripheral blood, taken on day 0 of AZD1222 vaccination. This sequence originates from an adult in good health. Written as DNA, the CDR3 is TGTGCCAGCAGCTTAGGGGCAGATACGCAGTATTTT. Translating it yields CASSLGADTQYF.